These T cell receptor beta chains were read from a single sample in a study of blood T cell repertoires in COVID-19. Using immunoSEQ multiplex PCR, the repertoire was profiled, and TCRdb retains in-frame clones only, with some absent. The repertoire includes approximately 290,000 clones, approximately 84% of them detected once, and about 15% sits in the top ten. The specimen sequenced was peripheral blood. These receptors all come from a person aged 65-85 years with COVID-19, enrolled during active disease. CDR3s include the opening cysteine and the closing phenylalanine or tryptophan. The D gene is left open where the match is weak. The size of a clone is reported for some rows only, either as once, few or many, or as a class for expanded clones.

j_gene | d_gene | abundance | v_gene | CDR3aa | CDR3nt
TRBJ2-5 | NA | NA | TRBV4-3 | CASSQDTGSRETQYF | TGCGCCAGCAGCCAAGATACAGGGAGCCGGGAGACCCAGTACTTC
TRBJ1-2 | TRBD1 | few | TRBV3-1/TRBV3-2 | CASSRDRGPEGYTF | TGTGCCAGCAGCCGTGACAGGGGGCCAGAAGGCTACACCTTC
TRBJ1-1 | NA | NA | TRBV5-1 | CASSLEGDSTEAFF | TGCGCCAGCAGCTTGGAGGGGGATTCCACTGAAGCTTTCTTT
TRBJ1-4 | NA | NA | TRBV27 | CASSSGQVNEKLFF | TGTGCCAGCAGTTCCGGACAAGTTAATGAAAAACTGTTTTTT
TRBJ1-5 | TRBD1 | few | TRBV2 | CASSVLRGDNQPQHF | TGTGCCAGCAGTGTCCTCAGGGGGGACAATCAGCCCCAGCATTTT
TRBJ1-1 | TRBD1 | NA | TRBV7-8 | CASSRLTGLGTEAFF | TGTGCCAGCAGCCGATTGACAGGGTTGGGCACTGAAGCTTTCTTT
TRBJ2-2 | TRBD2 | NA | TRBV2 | CASRSGGPAGELFF | TGTGCCAGCCGAAGCGGGGGGCCGGCCGGGGAGCTGTTTTTT
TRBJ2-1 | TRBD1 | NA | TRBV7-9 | CASSFQTGVGNEQFF | TGTGCCAGCAGCTTCCAGACAGGGGTGGGGAATGAGCAGTTCTTC
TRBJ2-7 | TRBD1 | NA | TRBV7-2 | CASSLDPGTGKEQYF | TGTGCCAGCAGCTTAGACCCCGGGACAGGGAAGGAGCAGTACTTC
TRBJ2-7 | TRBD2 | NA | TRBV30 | CAWSVPGGEQYF | TGTGCCTGGAGTGTACCGGGAGGCGAGCAGTACTTC
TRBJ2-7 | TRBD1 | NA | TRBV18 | CASSPPSGGSYEQYF | TGTGCCAGCTCACCACCGTCAGGGGGATCCTACGAGCAGTACTTC
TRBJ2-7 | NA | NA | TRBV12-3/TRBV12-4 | CASSPTGLREQYF | TGTGCCAGCAGTCCCACAGGGCTCCGCGAGCAGTACTTC
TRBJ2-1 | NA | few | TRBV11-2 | CASSLARNNEQFF | TGTGCCAGCAGCTTAGCCAGAAACAATGAGCAGTTCTTC
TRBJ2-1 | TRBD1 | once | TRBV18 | CASSHEGAGYNEQFF | TGTGCCAGCTCACACGAGGGGGCAGGCTACAATGAGCAGTTCTTC
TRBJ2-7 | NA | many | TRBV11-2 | CASSFDPGAAVPYEQYF | TGTGCCAGCAGTTTTGACCCAGGGGCCGCCGTTCCCTACGAGCAGTACTTC
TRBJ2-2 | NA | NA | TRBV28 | CASSLRGAAWTGELFF | TGTGCCAGCAGCCTCCGGGGGGCTGCTTGGACCGGGGAGCTGTTTTTT
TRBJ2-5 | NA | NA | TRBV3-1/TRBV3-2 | CASSQDTGLKTQYF | TGTGCCAGCAGCCAAGATACAGGGTTGAAGACCCAGTACTTC
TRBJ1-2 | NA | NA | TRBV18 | CASSPQADPRLGYTF | TGTGCCAGCTCACCCCAAGCGGACCCTCGACTTGGCTACACCTTC
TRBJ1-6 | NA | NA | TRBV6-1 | CASSEAAGWVGSPLHF | TGTGCCAGCAGTGAAGCGGCGGGATGGGTGGGTTCACCCCTCCACTTT
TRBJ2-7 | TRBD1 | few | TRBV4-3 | CASSPDRVQSYEQYF | TGCGCCAGCAGCCCCGACAGGGTCCAATCCTACGAGCAGTACTTC
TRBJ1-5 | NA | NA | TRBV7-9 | CASSSGATGNQPQHF | TGTGCCAGCAGCTCAGGAGCAACAGGAAATCAGCCCCAGCATTTT
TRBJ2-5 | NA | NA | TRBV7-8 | CASSSGVPETQYF | TGTGCCAGCAGCTCCGGGGTTCCGGAGACCCAGTACTTC
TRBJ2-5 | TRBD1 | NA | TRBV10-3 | CAISTGGAETQYF | TGTGCCATCAGCACAGGGGGCGCAGAGACCCAGTACTTC
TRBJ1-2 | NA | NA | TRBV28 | CASEGPGRFHGYTF | TGTGCCAGTGAAGGCCCGGGGAGGTTTCATGGCTACACCTTC
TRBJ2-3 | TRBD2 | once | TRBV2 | CASSEAGRGLAGQDTQYF | TGTGCCAGCAGTGAAGCGGGAAGAGGACTAGCGGGACAAGATACGCAGTATTTT
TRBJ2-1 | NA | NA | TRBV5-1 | CASSLARGSYNEQFF | TGCGCCAGCAGCTTGGCGAGAGGCTCCTACAATGAGCAGTTCTTC
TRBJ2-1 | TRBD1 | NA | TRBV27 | CASSPTGEGEQFF | TGTGCCAGCAGTCCGACAGGGGAAGGTGAGCAGTTCTTC
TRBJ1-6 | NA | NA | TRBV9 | CASSVASVENSPLHF | TGTGCCAGCAGCGTAGCTTCCGTGGAGAATTCACCCCTCCACTTT
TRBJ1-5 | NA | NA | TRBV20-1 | CSASSGGGQPQHF | TGCAGTGCTAGTTCGGGAGGAGGTCAGCCCCAGCATTTT
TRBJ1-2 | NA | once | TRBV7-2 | CASSLEVGANYGYTF | TGTGCCAGCAGCTTAGAAGTGGGAGCTAACTATGGCTACACCTTC
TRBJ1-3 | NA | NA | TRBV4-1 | CASRRQGNQEGSGNTIYF | TGCGCCAGCAGGCGCCAGGGAAATCAAGAAGGCTCTGGAAACACCATATATTTT
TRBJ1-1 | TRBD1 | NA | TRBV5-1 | CASSLGQGSREAFF | TGCGCCAGCAGCTTGGGACAGGGAAGTAGAGAAGCTTTCTTT
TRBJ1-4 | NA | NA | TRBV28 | CASSVAGVGEKLFF | TGTGCCAGCAGTGTGGCCGGGGTGGGTGAAAAACTGTTTTTT
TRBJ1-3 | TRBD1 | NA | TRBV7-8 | CASSLIKTGRSGNTIYF | TGTGCCAGCAGCTTAATTAAGACAGGGAGATCTGGAAACACCATATATTTT
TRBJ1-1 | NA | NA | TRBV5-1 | CASSFTGSHTEAFF | TGCGCCAGCAGCTTTACAGGGAGTCACACTGAAGCTTTCTTT
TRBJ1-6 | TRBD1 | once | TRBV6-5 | CAIKKQGASNSPLHF | TGTGCCATCAAAAAACAGGGGGCAAGTAATTCACCCCTCCACTTT
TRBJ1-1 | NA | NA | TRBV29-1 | CSGVQATSTEAFF | TGCAGCGGAGTTCAGGCCACGAGCACTGAAGCTTTCTTT
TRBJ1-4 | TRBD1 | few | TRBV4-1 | CASSQDGTTTQGAGEKLFF | TGCGCCAGCAGCCAAGATGGGACGACAACCCAGGGGGCTGGTGAAAAACTGTTTTTT
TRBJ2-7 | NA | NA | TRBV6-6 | CASSYSPGDLEQYF | TGTGCCAGCAGTTATAGCCCCGGGGATCTCGAGCAGTACTTC
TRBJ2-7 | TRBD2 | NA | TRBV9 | CASSEAGGEGYEQYF | TGTGCCAGCAGTGAAGCGGGAGGAGAAGGCTACGAGCAGTACTTC
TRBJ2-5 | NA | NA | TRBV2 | CASSEETQYF | TGTGCCAGCAGCGAAGAGACCCAGTACTTC
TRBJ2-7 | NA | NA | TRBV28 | CASSIQLTGNEQYF | TGTGCCAGCAGTATACAACTCACAGGGAACGAGCAGTACTTC
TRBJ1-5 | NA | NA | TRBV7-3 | CASSQLIPDVGGNQPQHF | TGTGCCAGCAGCCAACTGATTCCCGACGTCGGGGGAAATCAGCCCCAGCATTTT
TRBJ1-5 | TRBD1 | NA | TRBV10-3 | CAISDGTGNQPQHF | TGTGCCATCAGTGACGGGACAGGGAATCAGCCCCAGCATTTT
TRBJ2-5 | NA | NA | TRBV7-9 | CASSLAGRGQETQYF | TGTGCCAGCAGCTTAGCGGGTCGGGGGCAAGAGACCCAGTACTTC
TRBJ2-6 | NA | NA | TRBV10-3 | CAISDYVSIGQTSSGANVLTF | TGTGCCATCAGTGATTATGTATCGATTGGACAGACAAGCTCTGGGGCCAACGTCCTGACTTTC
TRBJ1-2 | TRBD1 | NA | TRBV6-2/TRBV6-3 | CASSTGVSYTF | TGTGCCAGCAGTACAGGGGTGAGCTACACCTTC
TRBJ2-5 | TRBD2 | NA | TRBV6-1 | CASSERGRGAPQYF | TGTGCCAGCAGTGAACGGGGGCGGGGGGCACCCCAGTACTTC
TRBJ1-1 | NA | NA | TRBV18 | CASSGEGAEAFF | TGTGCCAGCTCAGGGGAGGGGGCTGAAGCTTTCTTT
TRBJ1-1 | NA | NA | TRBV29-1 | CSVFPTRDTEAFF | TGCAGCGTTTTCCCAACCAGGGACACTGAAGCTTTCTTT
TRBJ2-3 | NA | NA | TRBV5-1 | CASSSLGGFTDTQYF | TGCGCCAGCAGCTCATTGGGGGGATTCACAGATACGCAGTATTTT
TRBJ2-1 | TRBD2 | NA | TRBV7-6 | CASSLAGGDYNEQFF | TGTGCCAGCAGCTTAGCGGGGGGGGACTACAATGAGCAGTTCTTC
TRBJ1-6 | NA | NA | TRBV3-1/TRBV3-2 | CASSQEATGGSPLHF | TGTGCCAGCAGCCAAGAGGCCACCGGGGGTTCACCCCTCCACTTT
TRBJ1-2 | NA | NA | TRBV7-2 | CASTLKAGRDSLSVGYTF | TGTGCCAGCACCCTCAAGGCGGGCAGGGACTCATTGTCGGTTGGCTACACCTTC